The entry below describes one T cell receptor beta chain. The entry originates in a study of blood T cell dynamics during melanoma immunotherapy. In the study overall: Patients with metastatic melanoma got pembrolizumab or nivolumab-ipilimumab as first-line care.

With 6 bases removed from V and 5 bases from J, the gap between germline ends came to 14 bases. The CDR3 is made up of 13 amino acids. Germline assignment: CDR1 MNHNS and CDR2 SASEGT. DNA loading was fixed at 350 to 450 ng for all bulk PBMC samples. TCRdb keeps only in-frame clones here, not all; method: immunoSEQ multiplex PCR. The sample records fewer than 7,500 clones, around 90% being singletons. As for time point: pre-treatment baseline. One draw preceded checkpoint blockade; another followed its first cycle at week 3. Patients with prior systemic cancer treatment, concomitant immunosuppressants, or other active malignancies were excluded.

Sequences were derived from blood, sampled from a patient treated with checkpoint blockade. This TCR was recovered from a human donor with melanoma. This chain links TRBV6-1 with TRBJ2-7, with D possibly being TRBD1 (6 bases). The DNA for the CDR3 is TGTGCCAGCAGGAAGGGGGACGTCAACGAGCAGTACTTC. It yields the protein CASRKGDVNEQYF.